The rows below give T cell receptor beta chains drawn from one sample of a study of cytotoxic CD8 clonotypes in ibrutinib-treated CLL. Data came from immunoSEQ multiplex PCR; TCRdb stores just in-frame clones and leaves some out. Seen here are just over 200,000 clones, 70% observed once, and the top ten hold approximately 6.3%. The material sequenced was PBMCs, taken after 12 months of ibrutinib treatment. Receptors were obtained from a human donor with chronic lymphocytic leukemia. Each CDR3 is given with its conserved first and last residue. Fields, in order: J gene, clone size, D gene, V gene, CDR3 protein, CDR3 DNA. D genes are given only for firm matches. Expanded clones get a size class; other rows say once, few or many, or leave the size out.

j_gene: TRBJ2-1
abundance: NA
d_gene: NA
v_gene: TRBV4-3
CDR3aa: CASSRDTNEQFF
CDR3nt: TGCGCCAGCAGCCGGGACACCAATGAGCAGTTCTTC

j_gene: TRBJ1-1
abundance: NA
d_gene: TRBD1
v_gene: TRBV7-9
CDR3aa: CASIPGQGYTEAFF
CDR3nt: TGTGCCAGTATACCGGGACAGGGGTACACTGAAGCTTTCTTT

j_gene: TRBJ2-5
abundance: NA
d_gene: NA
v_gene: TRBV11-2
CDR3aa: CASGLVGGETQYF
CDR3nt: TGTGCCAGCGGCTTGGTTGGGGGGGAGACCCAGTACTTC

j_gene: TRBJ2-3
abundance: once
d_gene: NA
v_gene: TRBV9
CDR3aa: CASSVRPSTDTQYF
CDR3nt: TGTGCCAGCAGCGTCCGACCGAGCACAGATACGCAGTATTTT

j_gene: TRBJ1-4
abundance: NA
d_gene: TRBD1
v_gene: TRBV19
CDR3aa: CASSMDSGTARLFF
CDR3nt: TGTGCCAGTAGTATGGATTCGGGGACAGCTCGGCTGTTTTTT

j_gene: TRBJ2-7
abundance: NA
d_gene: TRBD1
v_gene: TRBV11-2
CDR3aa: CASSQGPGGVYEQYF
CDR3nt: TGTGCCAGCAGCCAGGGGCCAGGGGGAGTCTACGAGCAGTACTTC

j_gene: TRBJ1-2
abundance: NA
d_gene: NA
v_gene: TRBV7-9
CDR3aa: CASSDPVGYGYTF
CDR3nt: TGTGCCAGCAGCGATCCCGTAGGCTATGGCTACACCTTC

j_gene: TRBJ2-2
abundance: NA
d_gene: TRBD1
v_gene: TRBV29-1
CDR3aa: CSVASLRGRGTGELFF
CDR3nt: TGCAGCGTCGCGTCGCTTAGGGGGCGCGGTACCGGGGAGCTGTTTTTT

j_gene: TRBJ1-2
abundance: few
d_gene: NA
v_gene: TRBV7-3
CDR3aa: CASSLSAAPDGYTF
CDR3nt: TGTGCCAGCAGCTTATCGGCAGCCCCCGATGGCTACACCTTC

j_gene: TRBJ1-2
abundance: NA
d_gene: TRBD1
v_gene: TRBV6-5
CDR3aa: CASREGQHYGYTF
CDR3nt: TGTGCCAGCAGAGAGGGACAGCACTATGGCTACACCTTC

j_gene: TRBJ1-1
abundance: once
d_gene: NA
v_gene: TRBV28
CDR3aa: CASSVRQANTEAFF
CDR3nt: TGTGCCAGCAGTGTCCGACAGGCGAACACTGAAGCTTTCTTT

j_gene: TRBJ2-5
abundance: few
d_gene: NA
v_gene: TRBV7-2
CDR3aa: CASSRYQETQYF
CDR3nt: TGTGCCAGCAGTCGTTACCAAGAGACCCAGTACTTC

j_gene: TRBJ1-5
abundance: NA
d_gene: TRBD1
v_gene: TRBV6-4
CDR3aa: CASSQGARQPQHF
CDR3nt: TGTGCCAGCAGCCAGGGGGCTCGTCAGCCCCAGCATTTT

j_gene: TRBJ2-5
abundance: NA
d_gene: NA
v_gene: TRBV18
CDR3aa: CASSSGAGETQYF
CDR3nt: TGTGCCAGCTCATCCGGGGCCGGAGAGACCCAGTACTTC

j_gene: TRBJ2-5
abundance: NA
d_gene: NA
v_gene: TRBV5-6
CDR3aa: CASNIWSPGVAETQYF
CDR3nt: TGTGCCAGCAACATCTGGTCCCCGGGAGTTGCAGAGACCCAGTACTTC

j_gene: TRBJ2-1
abundance: NA
d_gene: NA
v_gene: TRBV7-9
CDR3aa: CASSPVGTNEQFF
CDR3nt: TGTGCCAGCAGCCCTGTCGGAACAAATGAGCAGTTCTTC

j_gene: TRBJ2-1
abundance: NA
d_gene: NA
v_gene: TRBV9
CDR3aa: CASSPLGTPSYNEQFF
CDR3nt: TGTGCCAGCAGCCCACTGGGTACCCCCTCCTACAATGAGCAGTTCTTC

j_gene: TRBJ1-2
abundance: NA
d_gene: NA
v_gene: TRBV6-5
CDR3aa: CASSYSGGDGYTF
CDR3nt: TGTGCCAGCAGTTACTCAGGGGGAGATGGCTACACCTTC

j_gene: TRBJ1-1
abundance: NA
d_gene: TRBD1
v_gene: TRBV30
CDR3aa: CAWNTVVMSGQGAKEAFF
CDR3nt: TGTGCCTGGAATACAGTAGTGATGTCGGGACAGGGGGCGAAAGAAGCTTTCTTT

j_gene: TRBJ1-4
abundance: NA
d_gene: NA
v_gene: TRBV18
CDR3aa: CASSGRSATNEKLFF
CDR3nt: TGTGCCAGCTCCGGCAGAAGTGCAACTAATGAAAAACTGTTTTTT

j_gene: TRBJ2-1
abundance: NA
d_gene: TRBD2
v_gene: TRBV7-9
CDR3aa: CASSSSTSGAWDEQFF
CDR3nt: TGTGCCAGCAGCTCTTCGACTAGCGGGGCTTGGGATGAGCAGTTCTTC

j_gene: TRBJ2-1
abundance: NA
d_gene: NA
v_gene: TRBV5-4
CDR3aa: CASSKNRDTMVASEQFF
CDR3nt: TGTGCCAGCAGCAAAAACCGGGACACCATGGTTGCTAGTGAGCAGTTCTTC

j_gene: TRBJ2-7
abundance: NA
d_gene: NA
v_gene: TRBV9
CDR3aa: CASSGGSWRHYEQYF
CDR3nt: TGTGCCAGCAGCGGAGGATCTTGGCGTCACTACGAGCAGTACTTC

j_gene: TRBJ1-5
abundance: NA
d_gene: TRBD1
v_gene: TRBV27
CDR3aa: CASSSRPGGSGNQPQHF
CDR3nt: TGTGCCAGCAGTTCGCGTCCAGGGGGCTCTGGGAATCAGCCCCAGCATTTT

j_gene: TRBJ1-2
abundance: NA
d_gene: NA
v_gene: TRBV7-8
CDR3aa: CASSPNTAYGYTF
CDR3nt: TGTGCCAGCAGCCCTAATACGGCCTATGGCTACACCTTC

j_gene: TRBJ2-7
abundance: NA
d_gene: NA
v_gene: TRBV19
CDR3aa: CASSSTGNHEQYF
CDR3nt: TGTGCCAGTAGCTCTACAGGGAACCACGAGCAGTACTTC